This entry lists 12 T cell receptor beta chains sequenced from one sample in a study of Ad26.COV2.S vaccination and SARS-CoV-2 variants. TCRdb keeps only in-frame clones here, not all; method: immunoSEQ multiplex PCR. Seen here are over 250,000 clones, approximately 89% observed once, and the top ten hold roughly 3.5%. Sample treatment: about 20 received Ad26.COV2.S at low or high dose, single or two shots; about 5 received placebo; per-sample allocation not given. It was on day 63 after the first vaccine or placebo injection that samples were taken. The sample here was peripheral blood, taken in a trial of Ad26.COV2.S vaccine versus placebo. All receptors come from a person aged 18-65 years who received the Ad26.COV2.S COVID-19 vaccine or a placebo.

This chain uses TRBV13 with TRBJ1-3, with a tentative D call TRBD1 (6 bases). CDR3 size: 14 residues. Germline V gene data show CDR1 as PRHDT and CDR2 as FYEKMQ (reference sequence). Between the trimmed V and J ends, which lost 4 bases and 0 bases, there was a span of 7 bases. The CDR3, as DNA: TGTGCCAGCAGCTGGGGGGCCTCTGGAAACACCATATATTTT. The encoded protein is CASSWGASGNTIYF.

The rearrangement joins TRBV2 to TRBJ1-4, with D hard to call. Trimming took 6 bases from V and 4 from J, leaving 12 bases between them. The CDR3 has 14 residues. Germline CDR1 and CDR2: SNHLY and FYNNEI. This CDR3 reads CASSWPADNEKLFF. For the CDR3, the DNA is TGTGCCAGCAGCTGGCCAGCAGATAATGAAAAACTGTTTTTT.

This rearrangement joins TRBV18 to TRBJ2-5, with 7 positions matching TRBD2. Germline CDR1 is KGHSH and CDR2 is LQKENI. The CDR3 is 15 amino acids. Trimming at V came to 6 bases and at J to 1 base, leaving 8 bases not matched to a gene. CDR3 nucleotides: TGTGCCAGCTCGCGGACGGGAGGCCGCCAAGAGACCCAGTACTTC. Its protein is CASSRTGGRQETQYF. The variable domain in full, completed from reference TRBV18 and TRBJ2-5, reads NAGVMQNPRHLVRRRGQEARLRCSPMKGHSHVYWYRQLPEEGLKFMVYLQKENIIDESGMPKERFSAEFPKEGPSILRIQQVVRGDSAAYFCASSRTGGRQETQYFGPGTRLLVL.

The rearrangement uses TRBV5-4 and TRBJ1-4; TRBD1 matches 8 bases. Germline V CDR1 and CDR2: SGHNT, YYREEE (reference sequence). J was trimmed by 7 bases and V by 7 bases; bases with no gene match: 15. The CDR3 has 16 amino acids. The CDR3 region is CASAQPTQGVSEKLFF. CDR3 DNA sequence: TGTGCCAGCGCCCAGCCCACACAGGGGGTATCTGAAAAACTGTTTTTT.

The rearrangement uses TRBV5-6 and TRBJ1-2; D gene uncertain. With 2 bases removed from V and 7 bases from J, the gap between germline ends came to 12 bases. The CDR3 is 13 amino acids. Germline-derived CDR1 and CDR2 are SGHDT and YYEEEE. For the CDR3, the DNA is TGTGCCAGCAGCTTAATGGGGTGGAGTGGCTACACCTTC. Protein: CASSLMGWSGYTF.

The chain links TRBV13 to TRBJ2-1; 8 bases fit TRBD1. The CDR3 consists of 15 residues. J gave up 0 bases and V 4 bases, and 2 bases lay outside the gene matches. From germline, CDR1 is PRHDT and CDR2 FYEKMQ (reference sequence). This CDR3 is CASSYGQGSYNEQFF. CDR3 DNA: TGTGCCAGCAGCTACGGACAGGGCTCCTACAATGAGCAGTTCTTC.

V usage is TRBV5-5 and J usage is TRBJ1-1; 9 positions agree with TRBD1. Germline V gene data show CDR1 as SGHKS and CDR2 as YYEKEE (reference sequence). The CDR3 loop spans 14 amino acids. Germline trimming cut 3 bases from V and 5 bases from J; bases unmatched to any gene: 5. The CDR3 spells CASSSSQGATEAFF. The CDR3 bases are TGTGCCAGCAGCTCTTCACAGGGGGCGACTGAAGCTTTCTTT.

This clone was seen a few times. The gene calls are TRBV4-2 and TRBJ1-3; D remains unclear. CDR3 length: 15 amino acids. Looked up from germline, CDR1 is LGHNA and CDR2 is YNFKEQ. Trimming took 5 bases from V and 4 from J, leaving 15 bases between them. CDR3 sequence (DNA): TGTGCCAGCAGCTTAACTCGGGCGCCCGGAAACACCATATATTTT. Its translation: CASSLTRAPGNTIYF.

The V gene is TRBV11-2, the J gene TRBJ1-5; D call uncertain. The CDR3 loop spans 12 amino acids. The ends were cut back, 1 base at V and 4 bases at J, with 2 bases in the middle. Germline CDR1 reads SGHAT; CDR2 reads FQNNGV. Here the CDR3 reads CASSLGNQPQHF. The CDR3 nucleotides read TGTGCCAGCAGCTTAGGAAATCAGCCCCAGCATTTT.

V gene TRBV30 combines with J gene TRBJ1-1, with no clear D. Trimming removed 2 bases at V and 6 bases at J, with 10 bases between. Germline-derived CDR1 and CDR2 are GTSNPN and SVGIG (reference sequence). CDR3 size: 12 residues. The CDR3, as DNA: TGTGCCTGGAGTACTTCCCAGTCTGAAGCTTTCTTT. Translation: CAWSTSQSEAFF.

V is TRBV18 and J is TRBJ1-1, with 8 bases that match TRBD1. J lost 6 bases, V lost 4 bases, and 4 bases had no gene match. The CDR3 extends over 13 amino acids. The germline CDR1 and CDR2 sequences are KGHSH and LQKENI. CDR3 sequence reads: CASSRQGPAEAFF. In DNA form, the CDR3 reads TGTGCCAGCTCACGACAGGGGCCGGCTGAAGCTTTCTTT.

The chain links TRBV5-5 to TRBJ1-2; weak D call: TRBD1 (5 bases). Trimming cost V 5 bases and J 8 bases, with 10 bases left between them. The CDR3 totals 11 residues. Germline lookup yields CDR1 SGHKS and CDR2 YYEKEE (reference sequence). The CDR3 DNA reads as TGTGCCAGCAGTTCGGACACCGGCTACACCTTC. Residues: CASSSDTGYTF.